This T cell receptor beta chain came from a study of blood T cell repertoires in COVID-19. Methods used by the authors: Estimation of nucleated cell counts was performed using reference gene primer amplification. Sequencing used immunoSEQ multiplex PCR; TCRdb keeps in-frame clones, though not all of them. V and J calls plus clone size are reproduced from that table; the DNA served to infer D and trimming. The sample gives fewer than 400,000 clones, 70% to 90% of which show up once; about 2.9% is in the top ten. The germline CDR1 and CDR2 sequences are SGHRS and YFSETQ. The J segment lost 3 bases and the V segment lost 0 bases, leaving 1 base of the junction unmatched. The CDR3 runs 14 residues.

This rearrangement joins TRBV5-1 to TRBJ2-3; 7 bases map to TRBD1. Material for sequencing was peripheral blood. The TCR sequence derives from a human donor in a cohort sampled during active COVID-19. The CDR3 loop reads CASSLDRGTDTQYF. For the CDR3, the DNA is TGCGCCAGCAGCTTGGACAGGGGAACAGATACGCAGTATTTT.